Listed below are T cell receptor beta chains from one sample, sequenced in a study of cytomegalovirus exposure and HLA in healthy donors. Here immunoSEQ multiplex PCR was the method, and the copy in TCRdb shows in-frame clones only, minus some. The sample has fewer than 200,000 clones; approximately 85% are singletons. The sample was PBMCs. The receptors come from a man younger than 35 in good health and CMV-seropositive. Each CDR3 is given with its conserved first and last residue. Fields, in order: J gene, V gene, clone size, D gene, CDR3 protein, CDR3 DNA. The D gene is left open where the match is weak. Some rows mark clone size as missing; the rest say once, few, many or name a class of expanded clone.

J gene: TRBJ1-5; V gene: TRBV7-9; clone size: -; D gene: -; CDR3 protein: CASSLGGQLNQPQHF; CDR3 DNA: TGTGCCAGCAGCTTAGGAGGCCAGCTCAATCAGCCCCAGCATTTT
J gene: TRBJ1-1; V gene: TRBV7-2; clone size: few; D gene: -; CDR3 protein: CASSLRTVYTEAFF; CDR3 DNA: TGTGCCAGCAGCTTACGGACAGTGTACACTGAAGCTTTCTTT
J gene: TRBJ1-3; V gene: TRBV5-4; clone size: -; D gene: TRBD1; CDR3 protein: CASSLRQGENTIYF; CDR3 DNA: TGTGCCAGCAGCCTCAGGCAGGGGGAAAACACCATATATTTT
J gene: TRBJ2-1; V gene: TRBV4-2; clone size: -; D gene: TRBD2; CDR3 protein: CASSQTGTSLDDEQFF; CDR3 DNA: TGTGCCAGCAGCCAGACCGGGACTAGCTTAGACGATGAGCAGTTCTTC
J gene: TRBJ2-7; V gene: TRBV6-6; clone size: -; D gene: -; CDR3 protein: CASSYSPVASYEQYF; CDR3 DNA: TGTGCCAGCAGTTACTCGCCGGTAGCCTCCTACGAGCAGTACTTC
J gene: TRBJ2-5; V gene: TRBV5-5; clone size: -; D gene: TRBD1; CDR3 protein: CASSLRTGAAETQYF; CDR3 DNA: TGTGCCAGCAGCCTGCGGACAGGGGCGGCGGAGACCCAGTACTTC
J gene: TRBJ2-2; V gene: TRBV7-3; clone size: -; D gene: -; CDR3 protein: CASSPAAGELFF; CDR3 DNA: TGTGCCAGCAGCCCCGCGGCCGGGGAGCTGTTTTTT
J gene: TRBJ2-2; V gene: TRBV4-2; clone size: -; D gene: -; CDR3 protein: CASSQDGARGTGELFF; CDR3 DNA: TGTGCCAGCAGCCAAGATGGTGCCAGGGGCACCGGGGAGCTGTTTTTT
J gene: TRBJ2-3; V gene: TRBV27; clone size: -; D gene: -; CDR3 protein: CASSLSMGPDTQYF; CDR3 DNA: TGTGCCAGCAGTTTATCGATGGGGCCAGATACGCAGTATTTT
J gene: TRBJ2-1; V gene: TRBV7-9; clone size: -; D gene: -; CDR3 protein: CASIDLGGMNEQFF; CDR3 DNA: TGTGCCAGCATCGATCTAGGGGGTATGAATGAGCAGTTCTTC
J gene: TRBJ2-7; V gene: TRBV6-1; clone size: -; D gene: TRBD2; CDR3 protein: CASTAGGSYEQYF; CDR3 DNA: TGTGCCAGCACGGCGGGGGGCAGCTACGAGCAGTACTTC
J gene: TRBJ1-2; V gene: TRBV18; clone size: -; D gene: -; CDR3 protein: CASSPLDDGGAYGYTF; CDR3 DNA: TGTGCCAGCTCACCACTCGACGACGGGGGAGCCTATGGCTACACCTTC
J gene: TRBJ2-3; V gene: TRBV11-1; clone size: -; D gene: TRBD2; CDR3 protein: CASSSSGTTTDTQYF; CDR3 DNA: TGTGCCAGCAGTTCTAGCGGGACGACCACAGATACGCAGTATTTT
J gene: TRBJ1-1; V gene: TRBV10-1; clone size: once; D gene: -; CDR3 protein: CASLTLNRARTEAFF; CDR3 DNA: TGCGCCAGCCTAACTCTTAACAGGGCGAGGACTGAAGCTTTCTTT
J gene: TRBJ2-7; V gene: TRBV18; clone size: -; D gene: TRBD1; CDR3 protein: CASSPRTGDEQYF; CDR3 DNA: TGTGCCAGCTCACCAAGGACAGGGGACGAGCAGTACTTC
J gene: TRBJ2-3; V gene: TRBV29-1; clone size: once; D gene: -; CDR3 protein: CSVLSTDTQYF; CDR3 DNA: TGCAGCGTCCTATCCACAGATACGCAGTATTTT
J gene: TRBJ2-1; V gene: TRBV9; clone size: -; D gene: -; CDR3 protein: CASSVALGLGARQFF; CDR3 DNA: TGTGCCAGCAGCGTAGCTCTGGGGTTGGGGGCACGTCAGTTCTTC
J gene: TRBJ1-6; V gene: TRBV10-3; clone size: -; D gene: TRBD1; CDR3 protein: CAISESQGGSPLHF; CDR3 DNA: TGTGCCATCAGTGAGTCCCAGGGGGGCTCCCCCCTCCACTTT
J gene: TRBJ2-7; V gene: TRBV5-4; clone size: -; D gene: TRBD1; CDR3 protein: CASSLGPGQSSYEQYF; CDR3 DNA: TGTGCCAGCAGCTTGGGACCGGGACAGAGCTCCTACGAGCAGTACTTC
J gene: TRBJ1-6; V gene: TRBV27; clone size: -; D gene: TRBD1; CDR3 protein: CASSFSGTENNSPLHF; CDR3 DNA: TGTGCCAGCAGTTTTTCCGGGACAGAAAATAATTCACCCCTCCACTTT
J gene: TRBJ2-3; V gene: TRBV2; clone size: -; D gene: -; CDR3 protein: CASSDSSSTDTQYF; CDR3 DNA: TGTGCCAGCAGTGACAGTTCAAGCACAGATACGCAGTATTTT
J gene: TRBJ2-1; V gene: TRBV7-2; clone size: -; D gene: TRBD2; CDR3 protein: CASSLVLAGGRNEQFF; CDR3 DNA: TGTGCCAGCAGCTTAGTTCTAGCGGGGGGGCGCAATGAGCAGTTCTTC
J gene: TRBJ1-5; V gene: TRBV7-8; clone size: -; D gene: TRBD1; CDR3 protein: CASTPDGTGGISGNQPQHF; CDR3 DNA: TGTGCCAGCACCCCCGACGGGACAGGGGGCATCTCCGGCAATCAGCCCCAGCATTTT
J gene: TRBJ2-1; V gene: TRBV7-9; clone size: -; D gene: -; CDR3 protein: CASSSELLSYNEQFF; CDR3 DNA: TGTGCCAGCAGCTCGGAGTTACTCTCCTACAATGAGCAGTTCTTC
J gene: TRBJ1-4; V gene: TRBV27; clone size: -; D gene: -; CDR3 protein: CASSFGGRTSEKLFF; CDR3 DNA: TGTGCCAGCAGTTTTGGAGGACGGACTAGTGAAAAACTGTTTTTT
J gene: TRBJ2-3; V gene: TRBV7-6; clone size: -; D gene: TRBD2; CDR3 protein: CASSLDQGLAGVSDTQYF; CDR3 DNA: TGTGCCAGCAGCTTAGATCAGGGCCTAGCGGGGGTCTCAGATACGCAGTATTTT
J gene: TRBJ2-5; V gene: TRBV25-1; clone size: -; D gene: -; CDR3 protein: CASSEWLAGLQETQYF; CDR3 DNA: TGTGCCAGCAGTGAATGGCTGGCTGGCCTCCAAGAGACCCAGTACTTC
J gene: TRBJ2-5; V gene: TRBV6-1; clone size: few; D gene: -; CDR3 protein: CASSARGAQTQYF; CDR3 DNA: TGTGCCAGCAGTGCCAGGGGTGCGCAGACCCAGTACTTC
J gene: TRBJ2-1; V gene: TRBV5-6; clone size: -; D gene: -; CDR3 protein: CASSLIPYNEQFF; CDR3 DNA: TGTGCCAGCAGCTTGATTCCATACAATGAGCAGTTCTTC
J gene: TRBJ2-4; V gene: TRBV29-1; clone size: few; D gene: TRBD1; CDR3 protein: CSVGDSLTAKNIQYF; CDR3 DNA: TGCAGCGTTGGGGACAGTTTAACGGCCAAAAACATTCAGTACTTC
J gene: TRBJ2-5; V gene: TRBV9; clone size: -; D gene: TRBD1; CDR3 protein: CASSAPGQGAETQYF; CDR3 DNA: TGTGCCAGCAGCGCGCCGGGACAGGGTGCAGAGACCCAGTACTTC
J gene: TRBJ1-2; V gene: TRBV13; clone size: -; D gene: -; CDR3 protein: CASSFLRTNNYGYTF; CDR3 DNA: TGTGCCAGCAGCTTCCTGCGGACAAACAACTATGGCTACACCTTC
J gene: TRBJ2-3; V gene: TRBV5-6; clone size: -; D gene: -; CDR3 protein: CASSMGRNTDTQYF; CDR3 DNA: TGTGCCAGCAGTATGGGCAGAAACACAGATACGCAGTATTTT
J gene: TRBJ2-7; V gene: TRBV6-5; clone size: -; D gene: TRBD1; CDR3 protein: CASSVATGGYEQYF; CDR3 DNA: TGTGCCAGCAGTGTTGCCACAGGGGGCTACGAGCAGTACTTC
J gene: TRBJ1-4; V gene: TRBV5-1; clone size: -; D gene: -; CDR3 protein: CASSWEEAGRNEKLFF; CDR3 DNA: TGCGCCAGCAGCTGGGAAGAGGCAGGGAGGAATGAAAAACTGTTTTTT
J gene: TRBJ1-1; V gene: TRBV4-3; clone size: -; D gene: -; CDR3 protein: CASSQAPDSLNTEAFF; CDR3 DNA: TGCGCCAGCAGCCAGGCGCCCGACAGCCTGAACACTGAAGCTTTCTTT
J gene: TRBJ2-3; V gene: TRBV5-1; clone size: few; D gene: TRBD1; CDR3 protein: CASSLNRDRGTQYF; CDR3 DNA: TGCGCCAGCAGCTTGAACCGGGACAGGGGTACGCAGTATTTT
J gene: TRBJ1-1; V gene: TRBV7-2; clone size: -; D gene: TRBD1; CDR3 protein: CASSLRQGPNTEAFF; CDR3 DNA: TGTGCCAGCAGCTTAAGACAGGGTCCGAACACTGAAGCTTTCTTT
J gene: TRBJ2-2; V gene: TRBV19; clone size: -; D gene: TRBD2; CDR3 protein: CASSIRRGAHVAGNTGELFF; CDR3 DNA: TGTGCCAGTAGTATAAGGCGGGGGGCCCATGTAGCGGGGAACACCGGGGAGCTGTTTTTT
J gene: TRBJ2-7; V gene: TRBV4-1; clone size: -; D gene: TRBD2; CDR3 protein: CASSQEHGTSRYEQYF; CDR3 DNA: TGCGCCAGCAGCCAAGAACATGGGACTAGTCGGTACGAGCAGTACTTC
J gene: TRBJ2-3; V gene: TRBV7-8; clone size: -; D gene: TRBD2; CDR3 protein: CASSLIPGLDTDTQYF; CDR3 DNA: TGTGCCAGCAGCTTAATACCGGGACTAGACACAGATACGCAGTATTTT
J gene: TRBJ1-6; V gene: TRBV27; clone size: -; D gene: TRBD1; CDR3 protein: CASSLTGTGGSPLHF; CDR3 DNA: TGTGCCAGCAGTCTTACCGGGACAGGAGGTTCACCCCTCCACTTT
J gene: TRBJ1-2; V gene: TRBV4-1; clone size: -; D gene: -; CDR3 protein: CASSQPPGDPRYGYTF; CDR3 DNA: TGCGCCAGCAGCCAACCTCCGGGAGATCCTAGGTATGGCTACACCTTC
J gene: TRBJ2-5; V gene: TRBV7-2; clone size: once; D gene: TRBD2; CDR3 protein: CASSWGGRETQYF; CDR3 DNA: TGTGCCAGCAGCTGGGGGGGTAGAGAGACCCAGTACTTC
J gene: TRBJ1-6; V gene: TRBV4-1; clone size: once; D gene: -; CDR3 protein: CASSQPGGNSPLHF; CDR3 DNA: TGCGCCAGCAGCCAACCGGGAGGGAATTCACCCCTCCACTTT
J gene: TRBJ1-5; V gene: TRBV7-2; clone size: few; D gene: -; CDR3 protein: CASSLGQGPQPQHF; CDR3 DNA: TGTGCCAGCAGCTTAGGGCAGGGTCCTCAGCCCCAGCATTTT
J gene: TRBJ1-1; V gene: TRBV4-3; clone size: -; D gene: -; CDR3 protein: CASSQGVKATEAFF; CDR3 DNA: TGCGCCAGCAGCCAAGGAGTCAAAGCCACTGAAGCTTTCTTT
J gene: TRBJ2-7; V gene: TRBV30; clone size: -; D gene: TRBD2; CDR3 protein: CAWSIAGVYYEQYF; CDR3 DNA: TGTGCCTGGAGTATAGCGGGGGTTTACTACGAGCAGTACTTC
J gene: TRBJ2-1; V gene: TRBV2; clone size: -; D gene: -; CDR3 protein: CASSLASNEQFF; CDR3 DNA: TGTGCCAGCAGTCTAGCGTCCAATGAGCAGTTCTTC
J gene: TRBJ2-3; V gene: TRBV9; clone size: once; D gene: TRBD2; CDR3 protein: CASSVATSSGGGDTQYF; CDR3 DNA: TGTGCCAGCAGCGTAGCTACCTCCAGCGGGGGAGGCGATACGCAGTATTTT
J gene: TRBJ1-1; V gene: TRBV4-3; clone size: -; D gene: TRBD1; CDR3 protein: CASSRPLTGGTEAFF; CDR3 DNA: TGCGCCAGCAGCCGGCCCCTGACAGGGGGCACTGAAGCTTTCTTT
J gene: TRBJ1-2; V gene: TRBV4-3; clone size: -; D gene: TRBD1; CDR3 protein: CASSLDRGSLSGYTF; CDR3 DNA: TGCGCCAGCAGCCTTGACAGGGGTTCCCTGAGTGGCTACACCTTC